The T cell receptor (beta chain) described here comes from a study (dated by TCRdb to between 2015 and 2016). Of note for this clonotype: Its antigen is still unknown. Base qualities are not provided; no much larger clone lies one nucleotide away. Because the library targeted alpha chains, this beta chain is an off-target read whose size means little.

Libraries were made using RT-PCR. The sequencing machine was an Illumina MiSeq. The raw public data were reprocessed by TCRdb itself: fastp quality trimming at Q25, MiXCR clonotype calling, in-frame beta chains only. Records with the same CDR3 protein are collapsed into one entry carrying the most frequent genes and DNA. Across this sample there are about 6,500 distinct CDR3 sequences, with roughly nine tenths seen only once. Of the sample, 6.5% to 9% falls within the top ten clones. Sequenced input: memory CD4+ T cells from blood. This TCR derives from a female donor in good health, serving as a healthy control.

The DNA sequence reads TGCAGCGTCGCTGGGGCCCCAAATCAGCCCCAGCATTTT. Translated, this is CSVAGAPNQPQHF. The chain is encoded by TRBV29-1 joined to TRBJ1-5, with a tentative D gene TRBD1 over 5 matching bases. V is cut by 6 bases and J by 4 bases, and the space between the germline ends is 13 bases. The CDR1 and CDR2 encoded by the germline V gene are SQVTM and ANQGSEA. The CDR3 numbers 13 residues from cysteine through phenylalanine. CDR3 DNA is the only sequence kept; it has 39 bases, read in frame from the first base.